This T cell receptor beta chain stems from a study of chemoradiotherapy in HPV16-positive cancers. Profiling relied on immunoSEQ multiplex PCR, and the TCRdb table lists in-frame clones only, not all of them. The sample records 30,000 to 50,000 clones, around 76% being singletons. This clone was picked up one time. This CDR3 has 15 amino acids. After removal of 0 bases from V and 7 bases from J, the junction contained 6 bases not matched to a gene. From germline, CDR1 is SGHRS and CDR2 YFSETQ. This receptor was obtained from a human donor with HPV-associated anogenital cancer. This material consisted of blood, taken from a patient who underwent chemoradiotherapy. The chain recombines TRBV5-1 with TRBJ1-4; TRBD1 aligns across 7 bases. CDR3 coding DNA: TGCGCCAGCAGCTTGGGACAGGGAAAGGGTGAAAAACTGTTTTTT. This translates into CASSLGQGKGEKLFF.